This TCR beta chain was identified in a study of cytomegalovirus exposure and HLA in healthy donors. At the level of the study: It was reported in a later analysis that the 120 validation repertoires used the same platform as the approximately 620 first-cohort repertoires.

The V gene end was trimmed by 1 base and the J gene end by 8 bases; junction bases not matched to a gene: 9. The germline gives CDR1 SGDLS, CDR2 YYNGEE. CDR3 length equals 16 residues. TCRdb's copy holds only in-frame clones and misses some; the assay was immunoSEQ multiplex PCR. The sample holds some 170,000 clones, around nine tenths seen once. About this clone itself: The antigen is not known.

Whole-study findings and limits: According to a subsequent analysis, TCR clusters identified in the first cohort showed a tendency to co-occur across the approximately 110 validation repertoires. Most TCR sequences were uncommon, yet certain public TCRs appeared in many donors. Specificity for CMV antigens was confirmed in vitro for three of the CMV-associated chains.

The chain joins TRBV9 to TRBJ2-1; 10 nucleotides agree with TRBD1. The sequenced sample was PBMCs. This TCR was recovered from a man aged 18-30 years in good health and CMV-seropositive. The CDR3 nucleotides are TGTGCCAGCAGCGTACCGCCAGGGACAGGGGCCGATGAGCAGTTCTTC. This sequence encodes CASSVPPGTGADEQFF.